This paragraph reports one T cell receptor beta chain. Its antigen is as yet unknown. The data were obtained in a study of cytomegalovirus exposure and HLA in healthy donors. About the research overall: HLA-typed donors were the source of around 80 million unique TCRs, which an early data release held. Study-wide points: Data from an earlier analysis indicated that most TCR beta V segments were productive either about 87% or about 30% of the time. Reportedly, diagnosis of cytomegalovirus status by the classifier showed high specificity and sensitivity. Several V segments, TRBV6-2 and TRBV6-3 among them, could not be told apart and were dropped.

The CDR3 loop spans 13 amino acids. Germline V CDR1 and CDR2: MGHRA, YSYEKL. V was trimmed by 0 bases and J by 6 bases, leaving 7 bases between them. It was with 60 Vbeta and 13 Jbeta primers that the PCR ran. The repertoire was sequenced with immunoSEQ multiplex PCR; TCRdb's copy has only in-frame clones and lacks some. This table has 130,000 to 150,000 clones, 60% to 85% appearing once. This sequence was found in a woman aged 35 to 49 in good health and CMV-seropositive. The sample was PBMCs. The rearrangement links TRBV4-1 to TRBJ2-3; a weak D match, TRBD2 (6 bases). CDR3 nucleotide sequence: TGCGCCAGCAGCCAAGATGCGGGGGATACGCAGTATTTT. Its translation: CASSQDAGDTQYF.